One T cell receptor (beta chain) is described in this entry. By its share of the sample, this clone is medium-sized (0.01 to 0.1%). It lacks a known antigen. No base qualities exist here, and no much larger clone lies one base off it. The trim is 1 base for V and 7 bases for J, with a gap of 16 bases between the germline ends. The CDR3 starts with the cysteine, ends with the phenylalanine, and has 15 residues. Only the CDR3 region is kept as DNA, spanning 45 bases read in frame from base 1. CDR1 SEHNR and CDR2 FQNEAQ are derived from the germline V gene (reference sequence). The record originates from a study of T cells in localized non-small cell lung cancer (dated by TCRdb to the early 2020s). Turning to the overall study: The study examined T cell repertoires in a few hundred patients with early-stage NSCLC and compared tumors with uninvolved tumor-adjacent lungs. A mean age of approximately 66 years was recorded for the NSCLC patients, of whom under 150 were male and more than 95 were female. The cohort was made up of hundreds of treatment-naive NSCLC patients whose localized lung tumors had been resected. What the work shows at the level of the full study, not this receptor alone: Longer overall survival was associated with higher blood T cell density, whereas shorter survival was associated with higher adjacent-lung clonality. The highest T cell clonality was observed in uninvolved tumor-adjacent lung, where clonality exceeded that of tumor, suggesting that antigenic responses were more focused in uninvolved tumor-adjacent lung. Of the top 100 tumor clones, a median of 57 were detected in paired uninvolved adjacent lung; approximately 28 were also among that lung's top 100. Since the design was exploratory, TCR variables were selected using unadjusted p-values with no false-discovery rate correction. Multi-region tumor sequencing was not performed, so intratumor heterogeneity could not be excluded.

TCR beta CDR3 regions were sequenced from DNA using the immunoSEQ Assay. On the study's bioinformatics: To compute T cell density, TCR beta template counts were normalized to usable DNA, which was estimated by amplifying housekeeping genes. Using the preseqR package, richness was estimated by extrapolating to 120,000 templates for tissue samples and 400,000 templates for PBMC samples. Clonality was calculated as one minus Pielou's evenness. Differential abundance testing on productive amino-acid clonotypes, with a minimum total count of 5 and an alpha of 0.1, was used to identify tissue-enriched TCRs. The Jaccard Index and the Morisita Overlap Index were used to measure repertoire overlap between compartments. TCR beta CDR3s were clustered by GLIPH together with public tetramer-defined viral CDR3s, and at least three viral sequences plus V-gene enrichment were required for viral motifs. TCRdb carries this immuneACCESS record with in-frame sequences only. Its versions omit some clonotypes, under half of them owing to an unresolved V gene in the studies checked, with the rest unexplained. V and J calls and clone size are copied from that table; D and trimming were computed from the DNA. Here the sample has about 39,000 clones; 75% to 85% occur a single time. The leading ten clones occupy about 37% of the sample.

At diagnosis, tumor, uninvolved tumor-adjacent lung and peripheral blood were collected and then preserved as a mix of FFPE and fresh-frozen material. For TCR repertoire profiling, blood samples were analyzed in the form of peripheral blood mononuclear cells. Sequenced material: PBMCs, taken before any cancer treatment. This sequence was found in a woman aged 35 to 75 with stage II squamous cell lung carcinoma. The chain links TRBV7-9 with TRBJ1-2, and TRBD1 may be the D gene, going by 6 matching bases. CDR3 region: CASSLVRTVSTGYTF. The bases are TGTGCCAGCAGCTTAGTACGGACAGTCTCAACTGGCTACACCTTC.